The 9 T cell receptor beta chains reported below all come from one sample, sequenced in a study of blood T cells in healthy people across ages. Next came a second PCR, run for about 7 to 12 cycles, which used a sample-barcoded 5' primer along with a J-beta primer mix. TCRdb re-derived calls from the 5' RACE reads in MiXCR, one entry per CDR3 protein. This table has 600,000 or so distinct CDR3 sequences, 25% to 35% appearing once. Sequenced sample: blood. Receptors originate from a woman older than 75 in good health.

The chain recombines TRBV2 with TRBJ2-7, with TRBD2 matching over 13 bases. The CDR3 sequence is 13 residues long. The germline V gene has CDR1 SNHLY and CDR2 FYNNEI. V was clipped by 11 bases and J by 3 bases; unmatched bases: 4. The CDR3 DNA reads as TGTGCCGGCCGGACTAGCGGGGGCTACGAGCAGTACTTC. Protein: CAGRTSGGYEQYF. The complete variable domain, with remaining parts taken from reference TRBV2 and TRBJ2-7, reads EPEVTQTPSHQVTQMGQEVILRCVPISNHLYFYWYRQILGQKVEFLVSFYNNEISEKSEIFDDQFSVERPDGSNFTLKIRSTKLEDSAMYFCAGRTSGGYEQYFGPGTRLTVT.

There are many counts of this clonotype. The CDR3 loop is CASSSQGALSQPQHF. Written as DNA, the CDR3 is TGTGCCAGCAGCTCACAGGGGGCGCTGAGTCAGCCCCAGCATTTT. The rearrangement links TRBV12-3 or TRBV12-4 to TRBJ1-5, with 9 positions matching TRBD1. The V and J ends lost 6 bases and 6 bases, in that order; junction bases with no gene match: 9. The length of the CDR3 is 15 residues.

This clonotype was found a few times. This may be a read error: a much more frequent sequence differs by one nucleotide. This rearrangement joins TRBV27 to TRBJ1-6; D is undetermined. V lost 6 bases and J 6 bases, leaving 12 bases between the germline ends. The CDR3 totals 14 residues. Germline CDR1 MNHEY, CDR2 SMNVEV (reference sequence). The CDR3 loop is CASRAQPSNSPLHF. The DNA of the CDR3 is TGTGCCAGCAGGGCACAGCCTTCTAATTCACCCCTCCACTTT.

This clonotype was observed at least ten times. The V call is TRBV6-5, the J call TRBJ1-2, with D possibly matching TRBD1 (6 bases). Trimming shortened V by 8 bases and J by 7 bases, and 11 bases separated the two germline ends. This CDR3 has 11 residues. Per the germline V gene, CDR1 is MNHEY and CDR2 is SVGAGI. The CDR3 region has the DNA TGTGCCAGCGGCAGGGGAGGTGGCTACACCTTC. Translating it yields CASGRGGGYTF.

Points on this clonotype: At one of its ends the junction is not consistent with the germline gene, which may arise from a read error. The chain carries TRBV6-1 and TRBJ2-6, with D perhaps matching TRBD1 (5 bases). This CDR3 comprises 19 residues. Looked up from germline, CDR1 is MNHNS and CDR2 is SASEGT. The CDR3 protein is CASSERTSQFSSGANVPTF. The CDR3 coding sequence is TGTGCCAGCAGTGAACGTACCAGCCAATTTAGTTCTGGGGCCAACGTCCCGACTTTC.

On this clonotype itself: A read error may account for a junction end that differs from germline. The V gene is TRBV9, the J gene TRBJ1-2, with D possibly being TRBD1 (6 bases). CDR3 length: 15 residues. Germline CDR1 SGDLS, CDR2 YYNGEE. The CDR3 nucleotides read TGCGCCAACAGCGTAGAAACCAGGGGTTTCTATGGCTACACCTTC. Protein sequence: CANSVETRGFYGYTF.

This clonotype has at least ten counts. A much larger clonotype is one base distant, so this may be a read error. The V and J genes are TRBV6-5 and TRBJ2-5, with D possibly TRBD1 on 5 matching bases. V dropped 5 bases and J dropped 11 bases, with 15 bases sitting between them. CDR1 and CDR2 (germline): MNHEY, SVGAGI. CDR3 length: 12 residues. CDR3 coding DNA: TGTGCCAGCAGTCCCACAGGCAAAGAGCAGTACTTC. This sequence encodes CASSPTGKEQYF.

The chain combines TRBV11-2 with TRBJ2-1; no clear D. CDR3 length equals 13 residues. Germline CDR1 is SGHAT and CDR2 is FQNNGV. The V end was cut by 5 bases, the J end by 13 bases, with 18 bases between. CDR3 sequence reads: CASSPGLQEIQFF. Written as DNA, the CDR3 is TGTGCCAGCAGCCCGGGCCTACAAGAGATCCAGTTCTTC.

There are many counts of this clonotype. J is TRBJ2-7 and V is TRBV10-3, with TRBD2 identical over 12 bases. CDR1 and CDR2 (germline): ENHRY, SYGVKD. The CDR3 sequence is 15 residues long. The V gene end was trimmed by 4 bases and the J gene end by 1 base; junction bases not matched to a gene: 2. The CDR3 DNA is TGTGCCATCAGTGGACTAGCGGGGGCGTCCTACGAGCAGTACTTC. Translated: CAISGLAGASYEQYF.